This T cell receptor (beta chain) derives from a study of T cells in Graves' hyperthyroidism and ophthalmopathy. The sample holds many counts of this clonotype. Antigen unknown. Patients aged 18 to 65 had newly diagnosed hyperthyroidism of under 2 months' duration. Uncontrolled infections, other autoimmune diseases, pregnancy or lactation led to exclusion of patients. It was approximately 9.7 ml of fresh peripheral blood that supplied the PBMCs. The study's findings and limits: In the blood, most expanded thyroid clonotypes above 0.001 appeared as well.

It was RNA transcripts that yielded the amplified TCR beta CDR3 regions. The TCR CDR3 was amplified in a first-round RT-PCR using the HTBI primer set. Using its own MiXCR run on the multiplex PCR reads, TCRdb lists one record per CDR3 protein. Here the sample spans approximately 740,000 distinct CDR3 sequences, about 15% being singletons. The source is a woman aged 18-29 years with Graves' hyperthyroidism. The sample was blood.

In DNA, the CDR3 is TGTGCCCGGCGGGAGGCCACCGGGGAGCTGTTTTTT. It specifies CARREATGELFF. This sequence joins TRBV2 and TRBJ2-2; the match to TRBD2 covers 8 bases. The germline CDR1 and CDR2 sequences are SNHLY and FYNNEI. This CDR3 contains 12 residues. With 11 bases clipped from V and 4 bases from J, the junction kept 3 bases outside the gene matches.